This section outlines one T cell receptor (beta chain) sequence together with its context. Its antigen is still unknown. The CDR3 extends over 11 amino acids. Germline lookup yields CDR1 MDHEN and CDR2 SYDVKM. Trimming pared 7 bases from V and 4 bases from J, leaving 7 bases between. These data come from a study of cytomegalovirus exposure and HLA in healthy donors. Points from the study as a whole: An analysis that was carried out later associated 17,000 or so TCR beta sequences with HLA alleles at 0.05 false discovery rate.

PCR involved 60 Vbeta and 13 Jbeta primers. Libraries were prepared by immunoSEQ multiplex PCR; TCRdb keeps only in-frame clonotypes and omits some of them. In total, the table holds tens of thousands of clones. The TCR sequence derives from a woman in her thirties or forties in good health and CMV-seronegative. The rearrangement links TRBV28 to TRBJ1-1; no firm D call. The sequenced sample consisted of PBMCs. Written as DNA, the CDR3 is TGTGCCAGCATAACGAGCACTGAAGCTTTCTTT. This encodes CASITSTEAFF.